A selection of T cell receptor beta chains follows, all from one sample in a study of blood T cells in healthy people across ages. TCRdb passed the 5' RACE reads through MiXCR, listing each CDR3 protein once. Of 700,000 or so distinct CDR3 sequences in the sample, around two fifths were seen once. The sample was blood. Receptors were obtained from a man older than 75 in good health. Both conserved end residues are part of each CDR3. D genes are given only for firm matches. Size tells how often a clone was seen (once, few, many) or the class of an expanded clone, and some rows leave it out.

.	.	TRBV25-1	TRBJ1-1	CASSDVDTEAFF	TGTGCCAGCAGTGACGTTGACACTGAAGCTTTCTTT
TRBD2	.	TRBV20-1	TRBJ2-7	CSTTGGGRSSQYF	TGCAGTACTACTGGCGGGGGAAGAAGCAGTCAGTACTTC
TRBD2	.	TRBV20-1	TRBJ2-3	CSASGTGGRTDMQYF	TGCAGTGCTAGCGGCACGGGAGGCCGAACAGATATGCAGTATTTT
TRBD1	.	TRBV19	TRBJ1-2	CVSTGQAFGYTF	TGTGTCAGTACCGGACAGGCCTTTGGCTACACCTTC
.	.	TRBV5-1	TRBJ2-2	CASSFLATNTGELFF	TGCGCCAGCAGCTTTTTAGCGACGAACACCGGGGAGCTGTTTTTT
.	.	TRBV12-3/TRBV12-4	TRBJ2-1	CASSFSTKGDSYNEQFF	TGTGCCAGCAGTTTCTCCACAAAAGGGGACTCCTACAATGAGCAGTTCTTC
TRBD1	.	TRBV7-9	TRBJ2-3	CASNTGDLTTDTQYF	TGTGCCAGCAATACAGGGGACCTTACCACAGATACGCAGTATTTT
TRBD1	.	TRBV4-3	TRBJ2-1	CASSQGQGSGEQFF	TGCGCCAGCAGCCAAGGACAGGGGAGTGGTGAGCAGTTCTTC
.	.	TRBV7-2	TRBJ2-7	CASRPGTGAEQYF	TGTGCCAGCAGGCCCGGGACTGGGGCCGAGCAGTACTTC
.	.	TRBV30	TRBJ2-5	CAWGQETQYF	TGTGCCTGGGGGCAGGAGACCCAGTACTTC
.	few	TRBV29-1	TRBJ2-3	CSVADTYTTDTQYF	TGCAGCGTTGCGGACACCTACACCACAGATACGCAGTATTTT
.	.	TRBV13	TRBJ1-2	CASSFLGDLGRGYTF	TGTGCCAGCAGCTTTTTAGGCGATCTCGGACGTGGCTACACCTTC
TRBD1	.	TRBV3-1	TRBJ2-7	CASSQQGQGYEQYF	TGTGCCAGCAGCCAACAGGGACAGGGATACGAGCAGTACTTC
TRBD1	.	TRBV14	TRBJ2-1	CASSRSRDRGDNEQFF	TGTGCCAGCAGCCGGTCCCGGGACAGGGGAGACAATGAGCAGTTCTTC
TRBD1	few	TRBV3-1	TRBJ1-1	CASSLRDRGPGFTLNTEAFF	TGTGCCAGCAGCCTAAGGGACAGGGGGCCCGGGTTTACGCTGAACACTGAAGCTTTCTTT